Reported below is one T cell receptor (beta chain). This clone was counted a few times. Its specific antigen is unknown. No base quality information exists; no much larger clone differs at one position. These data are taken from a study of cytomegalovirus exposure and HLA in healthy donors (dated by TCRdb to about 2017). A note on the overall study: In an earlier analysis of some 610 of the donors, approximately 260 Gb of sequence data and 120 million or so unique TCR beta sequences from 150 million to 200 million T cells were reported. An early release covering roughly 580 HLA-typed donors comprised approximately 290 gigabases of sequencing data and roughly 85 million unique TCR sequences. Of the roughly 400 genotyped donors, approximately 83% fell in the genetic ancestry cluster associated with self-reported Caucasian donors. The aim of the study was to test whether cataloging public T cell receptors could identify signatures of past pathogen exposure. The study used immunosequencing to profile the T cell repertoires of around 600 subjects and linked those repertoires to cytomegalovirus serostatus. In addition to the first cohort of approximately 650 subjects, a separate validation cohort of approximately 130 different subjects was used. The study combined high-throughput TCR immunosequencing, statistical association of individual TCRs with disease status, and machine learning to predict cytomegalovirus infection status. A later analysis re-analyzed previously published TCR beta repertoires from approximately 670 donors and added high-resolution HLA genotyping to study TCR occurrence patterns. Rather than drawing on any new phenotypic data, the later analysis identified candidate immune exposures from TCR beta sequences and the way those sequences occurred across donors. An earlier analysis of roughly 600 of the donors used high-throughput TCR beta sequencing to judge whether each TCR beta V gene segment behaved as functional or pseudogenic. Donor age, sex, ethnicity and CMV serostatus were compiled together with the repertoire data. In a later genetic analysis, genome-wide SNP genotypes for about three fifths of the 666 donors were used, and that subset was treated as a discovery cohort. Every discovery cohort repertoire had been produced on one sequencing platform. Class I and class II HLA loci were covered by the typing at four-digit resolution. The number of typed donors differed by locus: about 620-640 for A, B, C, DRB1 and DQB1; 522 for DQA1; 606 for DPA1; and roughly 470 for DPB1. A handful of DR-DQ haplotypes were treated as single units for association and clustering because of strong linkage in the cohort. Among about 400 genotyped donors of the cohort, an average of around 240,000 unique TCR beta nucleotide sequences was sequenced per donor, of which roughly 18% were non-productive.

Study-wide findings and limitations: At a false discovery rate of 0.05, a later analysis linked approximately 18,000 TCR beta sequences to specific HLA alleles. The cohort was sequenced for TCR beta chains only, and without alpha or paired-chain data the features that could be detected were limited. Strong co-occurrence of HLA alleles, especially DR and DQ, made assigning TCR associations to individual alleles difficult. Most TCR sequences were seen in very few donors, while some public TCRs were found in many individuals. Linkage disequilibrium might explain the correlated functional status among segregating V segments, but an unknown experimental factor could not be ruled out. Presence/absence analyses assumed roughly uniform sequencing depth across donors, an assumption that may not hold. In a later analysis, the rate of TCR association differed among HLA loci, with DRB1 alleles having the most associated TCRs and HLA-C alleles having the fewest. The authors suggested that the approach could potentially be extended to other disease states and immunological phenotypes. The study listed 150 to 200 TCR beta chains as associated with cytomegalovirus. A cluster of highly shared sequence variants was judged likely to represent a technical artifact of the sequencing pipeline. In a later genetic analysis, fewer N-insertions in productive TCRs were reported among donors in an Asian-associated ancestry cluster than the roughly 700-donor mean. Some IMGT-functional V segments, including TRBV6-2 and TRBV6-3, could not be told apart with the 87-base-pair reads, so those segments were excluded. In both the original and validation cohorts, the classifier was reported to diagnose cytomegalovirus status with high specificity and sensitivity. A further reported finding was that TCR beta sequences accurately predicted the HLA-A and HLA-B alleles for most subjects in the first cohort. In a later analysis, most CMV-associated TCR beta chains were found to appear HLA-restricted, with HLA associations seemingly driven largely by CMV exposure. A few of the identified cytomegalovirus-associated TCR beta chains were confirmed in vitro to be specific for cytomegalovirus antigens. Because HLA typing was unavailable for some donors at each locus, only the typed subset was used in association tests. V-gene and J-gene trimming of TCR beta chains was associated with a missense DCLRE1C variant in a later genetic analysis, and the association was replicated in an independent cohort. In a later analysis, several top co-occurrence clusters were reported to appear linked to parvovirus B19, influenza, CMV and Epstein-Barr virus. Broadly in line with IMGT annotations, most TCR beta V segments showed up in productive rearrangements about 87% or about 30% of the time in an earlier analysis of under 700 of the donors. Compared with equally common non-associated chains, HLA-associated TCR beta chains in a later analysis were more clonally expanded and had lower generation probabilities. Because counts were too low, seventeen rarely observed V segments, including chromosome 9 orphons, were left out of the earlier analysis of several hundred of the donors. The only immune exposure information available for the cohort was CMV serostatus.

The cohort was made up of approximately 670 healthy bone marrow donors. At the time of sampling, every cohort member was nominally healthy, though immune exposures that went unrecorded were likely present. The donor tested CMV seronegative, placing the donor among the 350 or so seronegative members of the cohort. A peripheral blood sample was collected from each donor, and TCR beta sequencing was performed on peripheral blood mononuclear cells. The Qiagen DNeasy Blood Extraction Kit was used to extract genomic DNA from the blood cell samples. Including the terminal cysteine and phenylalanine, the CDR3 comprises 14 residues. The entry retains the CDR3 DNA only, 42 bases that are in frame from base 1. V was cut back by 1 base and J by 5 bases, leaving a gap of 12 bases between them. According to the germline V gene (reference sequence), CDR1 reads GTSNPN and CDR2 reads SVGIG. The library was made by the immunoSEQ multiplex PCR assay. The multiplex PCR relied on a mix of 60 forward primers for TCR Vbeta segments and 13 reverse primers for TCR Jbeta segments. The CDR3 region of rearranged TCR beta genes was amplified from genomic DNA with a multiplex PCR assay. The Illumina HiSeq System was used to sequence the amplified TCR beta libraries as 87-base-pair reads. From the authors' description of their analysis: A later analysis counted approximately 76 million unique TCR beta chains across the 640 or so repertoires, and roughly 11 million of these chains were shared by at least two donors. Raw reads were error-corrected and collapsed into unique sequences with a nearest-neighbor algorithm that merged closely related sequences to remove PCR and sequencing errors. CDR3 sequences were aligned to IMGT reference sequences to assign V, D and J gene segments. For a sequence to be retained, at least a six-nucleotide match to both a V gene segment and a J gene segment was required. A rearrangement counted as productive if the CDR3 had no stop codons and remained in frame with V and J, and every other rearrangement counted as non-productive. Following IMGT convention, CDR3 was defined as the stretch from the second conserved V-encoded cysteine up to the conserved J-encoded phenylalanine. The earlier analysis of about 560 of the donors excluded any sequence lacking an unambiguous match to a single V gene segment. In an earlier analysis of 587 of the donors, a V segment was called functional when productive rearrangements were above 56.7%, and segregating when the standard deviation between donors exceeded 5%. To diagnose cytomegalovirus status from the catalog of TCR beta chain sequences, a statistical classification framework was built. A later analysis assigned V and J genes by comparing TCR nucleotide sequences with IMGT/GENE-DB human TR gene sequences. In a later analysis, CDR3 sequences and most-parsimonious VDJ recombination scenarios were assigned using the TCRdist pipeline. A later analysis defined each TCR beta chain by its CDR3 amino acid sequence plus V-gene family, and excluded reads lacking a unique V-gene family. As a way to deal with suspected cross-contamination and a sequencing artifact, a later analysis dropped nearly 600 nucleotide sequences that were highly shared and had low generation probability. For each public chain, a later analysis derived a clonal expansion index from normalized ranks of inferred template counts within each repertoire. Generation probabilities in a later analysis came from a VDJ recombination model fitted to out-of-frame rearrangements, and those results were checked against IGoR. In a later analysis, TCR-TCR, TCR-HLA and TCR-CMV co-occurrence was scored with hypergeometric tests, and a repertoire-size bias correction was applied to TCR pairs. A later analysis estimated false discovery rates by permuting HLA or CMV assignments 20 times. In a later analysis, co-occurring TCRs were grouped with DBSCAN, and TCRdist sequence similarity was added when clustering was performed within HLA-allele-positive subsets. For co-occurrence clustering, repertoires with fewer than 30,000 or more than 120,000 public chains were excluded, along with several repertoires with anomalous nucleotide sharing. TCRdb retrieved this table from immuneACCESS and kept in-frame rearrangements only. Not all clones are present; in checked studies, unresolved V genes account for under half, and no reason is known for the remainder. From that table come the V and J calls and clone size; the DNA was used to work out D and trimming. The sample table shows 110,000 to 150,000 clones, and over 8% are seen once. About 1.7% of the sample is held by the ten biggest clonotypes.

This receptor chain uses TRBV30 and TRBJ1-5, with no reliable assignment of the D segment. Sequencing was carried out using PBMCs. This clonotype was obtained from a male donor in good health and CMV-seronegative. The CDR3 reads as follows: CAWSAEVTDQPQHF. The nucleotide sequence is TGTGCCTGGAGTGCCGAGGTAACTGATCAGCCCCAGCATTTT. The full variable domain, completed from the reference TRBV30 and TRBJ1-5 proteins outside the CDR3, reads SQTIHQWPATLVQPVGSPLSLECTVEGTSNPNLYWYRQAAGRGLQLLFYSVGIGQISSEVPQNLSASRPQDRQFILSSKKLLLSDSGFYLCAWSAEVTDQPQHFGDGTRLSIL.